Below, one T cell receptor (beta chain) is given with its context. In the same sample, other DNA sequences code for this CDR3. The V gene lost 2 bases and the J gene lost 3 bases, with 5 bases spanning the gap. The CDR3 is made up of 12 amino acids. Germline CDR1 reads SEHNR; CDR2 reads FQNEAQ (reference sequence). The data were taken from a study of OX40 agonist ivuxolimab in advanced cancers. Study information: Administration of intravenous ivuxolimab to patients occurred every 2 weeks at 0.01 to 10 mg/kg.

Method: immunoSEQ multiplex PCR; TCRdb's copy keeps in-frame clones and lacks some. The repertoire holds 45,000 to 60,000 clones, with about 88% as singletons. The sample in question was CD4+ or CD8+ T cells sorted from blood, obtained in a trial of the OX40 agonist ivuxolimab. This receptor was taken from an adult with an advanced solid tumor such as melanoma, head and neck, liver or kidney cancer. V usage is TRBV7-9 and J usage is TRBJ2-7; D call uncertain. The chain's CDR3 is CASSLIGYEQYF. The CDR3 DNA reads TGTGCCAGCAGCTTAATCGGCTACGAGCAGTACTTC.